The T cell receptor (beta chain) described here comes from a study of molecular identifiers for immune sequencing clone quantification. TCRdb processed the PCR reads anew with MiXCR; each CDR3 protein has one entry. The repertoire holds more than 450,000 distinct CDR3 sequences, about 26% seen once, with 0.76% in the top ten. V lost 5 bases, J lost 0 bases, and 11 bases lay in between. There are 15 residues in the CDR3. The V gene's germline CDR1 is MNHEY and CDR2 SMNVEV (reference sequence). Input material: naive CD8+ T cells from blood, with Jurkat cell RNA spiked in. Subset noted: FACS-sorted CD8+CD4-CCR7+CD45RA+ naive T cells. The clonotype comes from a human donor in good health. Some libraries in this study had Jurkat cell RNA spiked in. V gene TRBV27 combines with J gene TRBJ1-5; D remains ambiguous. The CDR3 sequence: CASSPTWYSNQPQHF. In DNA, the CDR3 is TGTGCCAGCAGTCCAACATGGTATAGCAATCAGCCCCAGCATTTT.